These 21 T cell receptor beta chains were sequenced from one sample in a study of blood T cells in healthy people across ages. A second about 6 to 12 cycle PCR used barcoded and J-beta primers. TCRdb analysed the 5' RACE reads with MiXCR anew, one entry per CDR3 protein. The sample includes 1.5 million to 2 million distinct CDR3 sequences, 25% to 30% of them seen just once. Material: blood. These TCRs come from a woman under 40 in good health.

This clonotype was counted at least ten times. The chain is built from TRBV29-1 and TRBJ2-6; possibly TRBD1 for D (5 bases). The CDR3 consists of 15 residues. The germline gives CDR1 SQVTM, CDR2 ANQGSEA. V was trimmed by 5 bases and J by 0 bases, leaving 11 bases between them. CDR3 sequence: CSVQGVGSGANVLTF. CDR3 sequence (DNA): TGCAGCGTTCAAGGGGTTGGCTCTGGGGCCAACGTCCTGACTTTC.

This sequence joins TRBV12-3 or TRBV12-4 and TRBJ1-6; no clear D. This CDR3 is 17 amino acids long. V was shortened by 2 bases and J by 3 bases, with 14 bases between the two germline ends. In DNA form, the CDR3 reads TGTGCCAGCAGTTTAATCGCAGGCCCTGGCTATAATTCACCCCTCCACTTT. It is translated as CASSLIAGPGYNSPLHF.

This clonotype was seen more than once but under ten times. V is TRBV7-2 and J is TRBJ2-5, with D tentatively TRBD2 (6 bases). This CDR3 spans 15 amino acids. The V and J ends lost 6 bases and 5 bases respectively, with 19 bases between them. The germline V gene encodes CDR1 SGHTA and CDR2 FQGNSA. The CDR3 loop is CASSSTPGLGETQYF. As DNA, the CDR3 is TGTGCCAGCAGTTCAACCCCGGGACTTGGGGAGACCCAGTACTTC.

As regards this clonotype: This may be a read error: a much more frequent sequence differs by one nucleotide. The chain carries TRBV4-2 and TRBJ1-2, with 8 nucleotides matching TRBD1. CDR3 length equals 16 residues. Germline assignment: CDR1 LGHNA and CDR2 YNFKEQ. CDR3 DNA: TGTGTCAGCAGCCCCCGGGGGAGGACAGGGAACTATGGCTACACCTTC. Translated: CVSSPRGRTGNYGYTF.

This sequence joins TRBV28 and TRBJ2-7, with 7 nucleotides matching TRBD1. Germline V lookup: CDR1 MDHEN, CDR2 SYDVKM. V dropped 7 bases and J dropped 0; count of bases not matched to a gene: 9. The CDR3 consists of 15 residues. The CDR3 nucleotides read TGTGCCAGCATCTCCGCTCAGGGGGTCTCCTACGAGCAGTACTTC. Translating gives CASISAQGVSYEQYF.

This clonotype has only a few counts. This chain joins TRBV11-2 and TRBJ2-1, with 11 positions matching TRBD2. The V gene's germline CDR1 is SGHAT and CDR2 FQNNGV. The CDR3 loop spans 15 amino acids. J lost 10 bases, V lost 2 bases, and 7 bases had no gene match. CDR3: CASSLRLAGFGEQFF. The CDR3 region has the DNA TGTGCCAGCAGCTTACGACTAGCGGGGTTTGGGGAGCAGTTCTTC.

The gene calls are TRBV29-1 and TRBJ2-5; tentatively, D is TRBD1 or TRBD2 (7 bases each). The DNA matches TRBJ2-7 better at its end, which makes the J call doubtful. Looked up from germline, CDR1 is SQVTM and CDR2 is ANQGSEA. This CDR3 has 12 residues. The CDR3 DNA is TGCAGCGTGGGAGGGGGCGCCTGCGAGCAGTACTTC. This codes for CSVGGGACEQYF.

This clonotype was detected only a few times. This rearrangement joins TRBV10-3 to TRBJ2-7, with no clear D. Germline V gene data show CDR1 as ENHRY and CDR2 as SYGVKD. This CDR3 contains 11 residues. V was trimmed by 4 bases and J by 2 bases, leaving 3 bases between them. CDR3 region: CAISGPYEQYF. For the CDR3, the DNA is TGTGCCATCAGTGGACCCTACGAGCAGTACTTC.

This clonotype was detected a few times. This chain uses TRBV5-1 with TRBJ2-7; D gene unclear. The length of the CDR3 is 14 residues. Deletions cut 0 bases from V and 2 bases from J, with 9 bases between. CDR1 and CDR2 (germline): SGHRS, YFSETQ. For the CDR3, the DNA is TGCGCCAGCAGCTTGGAAGCTACAGCCTACGAGCAGTACTTC. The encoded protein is CASSLEATAYEQYF.

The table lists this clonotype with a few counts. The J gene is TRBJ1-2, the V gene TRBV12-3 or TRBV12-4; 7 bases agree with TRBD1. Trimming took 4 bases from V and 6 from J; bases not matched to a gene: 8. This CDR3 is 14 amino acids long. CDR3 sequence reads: CASSSGQPLDGYTF. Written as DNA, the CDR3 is TGTGCCAGCAGTTCGGGACAGCCCCTCGATGGCTACACCTTC.

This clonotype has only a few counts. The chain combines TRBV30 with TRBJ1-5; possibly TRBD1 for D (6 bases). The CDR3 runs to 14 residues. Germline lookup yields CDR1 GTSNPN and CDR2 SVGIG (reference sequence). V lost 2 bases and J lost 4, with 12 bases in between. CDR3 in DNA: TGTGCCTGGAGTTTAGGACAGCCTAATCAGCCCCAGCATTTT. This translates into CAWSLGQPNQPQHF.

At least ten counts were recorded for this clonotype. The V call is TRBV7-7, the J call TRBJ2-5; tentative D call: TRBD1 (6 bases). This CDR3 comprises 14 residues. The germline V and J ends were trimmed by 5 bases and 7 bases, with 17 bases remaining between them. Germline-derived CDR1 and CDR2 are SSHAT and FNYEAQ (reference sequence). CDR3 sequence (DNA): TGTGCCAGCAGCGAAGCCACAGGGTTGGGGACCCAGTACTTC. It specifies CASSEATGLGTQYF. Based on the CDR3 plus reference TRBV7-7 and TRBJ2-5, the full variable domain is GAGVSQSPRYKVTKRGQDVTLRCDPISSHATLYWYQQALGQGPEFLTYFNYEAQPDKSGLPSDRFSAERPEGSISTLTIQRTEQRDSAMYRCASSEATGLGTQYFGPGTRLLVL.

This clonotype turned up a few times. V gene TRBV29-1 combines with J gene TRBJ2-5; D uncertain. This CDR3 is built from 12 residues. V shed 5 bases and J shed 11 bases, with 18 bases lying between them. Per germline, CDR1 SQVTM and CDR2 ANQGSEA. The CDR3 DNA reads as TGCAGCGTTCCCAGGCGAGACAATGAGCAGTACTTC. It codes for CSVPRRDNEQYF.

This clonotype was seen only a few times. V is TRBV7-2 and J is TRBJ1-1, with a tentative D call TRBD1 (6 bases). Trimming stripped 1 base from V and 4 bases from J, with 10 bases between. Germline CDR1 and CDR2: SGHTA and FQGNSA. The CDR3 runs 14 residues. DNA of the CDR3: TGTGCCAGCAGCTTAGATACAGGGTTCACTGAAGCTTTCTTT. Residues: CASSLDTGFTEAFF.

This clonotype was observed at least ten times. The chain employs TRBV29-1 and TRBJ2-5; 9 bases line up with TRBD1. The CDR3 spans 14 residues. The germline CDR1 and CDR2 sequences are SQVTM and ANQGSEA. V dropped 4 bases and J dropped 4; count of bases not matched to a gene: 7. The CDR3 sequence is CSVAYGTGRETQYF. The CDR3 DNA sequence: TGCAGCGTTGCCTACGGGACAGGGCGAGAGACCCAGTACTTC.

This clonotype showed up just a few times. This CDR3 reads CASSQVWDGYTF. CDR3 nucleotides: TGTGCCAGCAGCCAAGTGTGGGATGGCTACACCTTC. V is TRBV3-1 and J is TRBJ1-2; unclear D gene. The germline gives CDR1 LGHDT, CDR2 YNNKEL (reference sequence). Trimming cost V 1 base and J 6 bases, with 6 bases left between them. This CDR3 is built from 12 residues.

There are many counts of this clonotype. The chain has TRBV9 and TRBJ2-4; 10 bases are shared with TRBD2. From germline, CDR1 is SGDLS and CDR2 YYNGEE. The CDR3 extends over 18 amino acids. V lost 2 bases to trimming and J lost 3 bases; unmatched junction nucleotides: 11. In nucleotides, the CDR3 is TGTGCCAGCAGCGTGAAGGCTAGCGGGAGCGGGGACAAAAACATTCAGTACTTC. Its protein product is CASSVKASGSGDKNIQYF.

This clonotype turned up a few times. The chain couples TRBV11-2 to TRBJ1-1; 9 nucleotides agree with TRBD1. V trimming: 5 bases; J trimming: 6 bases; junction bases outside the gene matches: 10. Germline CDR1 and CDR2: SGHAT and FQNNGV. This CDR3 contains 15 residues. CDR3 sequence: CASSRSGTGSAEAFF. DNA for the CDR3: TGTGCCAGCAGCCGTTCCGGGACAGGGAGTGCTGAAGCTTTCTTT.

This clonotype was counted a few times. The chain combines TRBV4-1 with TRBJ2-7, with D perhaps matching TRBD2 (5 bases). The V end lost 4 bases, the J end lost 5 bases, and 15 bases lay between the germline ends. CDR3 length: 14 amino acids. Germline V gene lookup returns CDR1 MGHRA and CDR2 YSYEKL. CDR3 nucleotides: TGCGCCAGCAGCCCCACTGACGGTAGCGACGAGCAGTACTTC. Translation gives CASSPTDGSDEQYF.

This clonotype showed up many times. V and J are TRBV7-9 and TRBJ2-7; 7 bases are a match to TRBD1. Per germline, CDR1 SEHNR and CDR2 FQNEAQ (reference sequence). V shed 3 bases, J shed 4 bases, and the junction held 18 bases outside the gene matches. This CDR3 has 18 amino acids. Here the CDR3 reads CASSFPRDSPSQDYEQYF. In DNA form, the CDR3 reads TGTGCCAGCAGCTTTCCCCGGGACAGCCCGTCCCAGGATTACGAGCAGTACTTC. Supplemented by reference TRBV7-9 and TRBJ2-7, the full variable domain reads DTGVSQNPRHKITKRGQNVTFRCDPISEHNRLYWYRQTLGQGPEFLTYFQNEAQLEKSRLLSDRFSAERPKGSFSTLEIQRTEQGDSAMYLCASSFPRDSPSQDYEQYFGPGTRLTVT.

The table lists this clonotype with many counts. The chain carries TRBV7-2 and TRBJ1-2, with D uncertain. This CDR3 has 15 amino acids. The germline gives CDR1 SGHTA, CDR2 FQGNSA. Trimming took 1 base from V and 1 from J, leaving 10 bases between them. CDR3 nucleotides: TGTGCCAGCAGCTTAGAGTGGGGTTATAACTATGGCTACACCTTC. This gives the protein CASSLEWGYNYGYTF.